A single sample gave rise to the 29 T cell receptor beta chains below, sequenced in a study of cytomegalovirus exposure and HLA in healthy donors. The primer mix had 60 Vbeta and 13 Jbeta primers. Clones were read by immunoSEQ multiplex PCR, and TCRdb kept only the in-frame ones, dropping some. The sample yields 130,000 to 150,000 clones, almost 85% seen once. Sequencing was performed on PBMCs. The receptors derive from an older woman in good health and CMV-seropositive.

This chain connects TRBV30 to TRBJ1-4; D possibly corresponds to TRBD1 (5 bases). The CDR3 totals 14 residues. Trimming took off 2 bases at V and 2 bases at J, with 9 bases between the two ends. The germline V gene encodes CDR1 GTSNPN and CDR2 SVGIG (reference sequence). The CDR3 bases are TGTGCCTGGAGTCCGGGACTTACTAATGAAAAACTGTTTTTT. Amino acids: CAWSPGLTNEKLFF. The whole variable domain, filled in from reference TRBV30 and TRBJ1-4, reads SQTIHQWPATLVQPVGSPLSLECTVEGTSNPNLYWYRQAAGRGLQLLFYSVGIGQISSEVPQNLSASRPQDRQFILSSKKLLLSDSGFYLCAWSPGLTNEKLFFGSGTQLSVL.

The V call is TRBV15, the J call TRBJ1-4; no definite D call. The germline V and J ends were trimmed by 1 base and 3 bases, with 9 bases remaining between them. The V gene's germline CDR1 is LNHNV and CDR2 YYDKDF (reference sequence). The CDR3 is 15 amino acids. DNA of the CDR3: TGTGCCACCAGCAGAGCCCCAGGCCCTAATGAAAAACTGTTTTTT. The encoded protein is CATSRAPGPNEKLFF.

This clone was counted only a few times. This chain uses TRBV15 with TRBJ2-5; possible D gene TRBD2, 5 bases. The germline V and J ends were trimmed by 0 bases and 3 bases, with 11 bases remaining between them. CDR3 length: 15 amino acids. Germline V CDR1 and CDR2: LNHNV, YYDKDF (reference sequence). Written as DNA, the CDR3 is TGTGCCACCAGCAGAGATCTACGGGAAGAAGAGACCCAGTACTTC. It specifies CATSRDLREEETQYF.

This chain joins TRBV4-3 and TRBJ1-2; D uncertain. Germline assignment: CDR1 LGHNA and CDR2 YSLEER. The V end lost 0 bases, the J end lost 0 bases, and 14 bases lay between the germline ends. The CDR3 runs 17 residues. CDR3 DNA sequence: TGCGCCAGCAGCCAAGAGGTTTCAGAAATATCTAACTATGGCTACACCTTC. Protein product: CASSQEVSEISNYGYTF.

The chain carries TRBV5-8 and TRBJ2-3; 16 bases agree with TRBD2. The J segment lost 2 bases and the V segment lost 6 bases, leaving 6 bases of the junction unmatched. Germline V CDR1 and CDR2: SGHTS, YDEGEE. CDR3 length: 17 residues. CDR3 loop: CASTLGTSGRDTDTQYF. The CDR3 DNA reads TGTGCCAGCACCCTAGGGACTAGCGGGAGGGACACAGATACGCAGTATTTT.

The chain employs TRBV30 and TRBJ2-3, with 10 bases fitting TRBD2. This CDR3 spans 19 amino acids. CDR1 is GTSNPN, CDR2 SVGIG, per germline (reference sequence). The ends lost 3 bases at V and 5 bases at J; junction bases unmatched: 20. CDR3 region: CAWSRPPFRAGGPIDTQYF. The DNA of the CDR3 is TGTGCCTGGAGCCGACCCCCCTTTCGAGCGGGAGGGCCTATAGATACGCAGTATTTT.

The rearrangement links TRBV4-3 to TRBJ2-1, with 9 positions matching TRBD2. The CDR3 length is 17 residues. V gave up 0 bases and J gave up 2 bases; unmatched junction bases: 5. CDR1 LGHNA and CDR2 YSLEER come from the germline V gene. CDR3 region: CASSQEGPSGAYNEQFF. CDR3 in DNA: TGCGCCAGCAGCCAAGAAGGTCCTAGCGGGGCCTACAATGAGCAGTTCTTC.

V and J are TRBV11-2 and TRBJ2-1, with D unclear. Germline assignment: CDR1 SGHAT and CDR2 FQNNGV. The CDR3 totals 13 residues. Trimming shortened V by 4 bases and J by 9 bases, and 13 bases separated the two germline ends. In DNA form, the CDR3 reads TGTGCCAGCAGCTCCATATTAACGGGTGAGCAGTTCTTC. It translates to CASSSILTGEQFF.

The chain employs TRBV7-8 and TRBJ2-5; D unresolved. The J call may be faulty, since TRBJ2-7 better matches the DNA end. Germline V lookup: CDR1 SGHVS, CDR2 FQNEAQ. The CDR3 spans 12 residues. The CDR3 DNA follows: TGTGCCAGCAGCTTATACAGAGACGAGCAGTACTTC. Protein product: CASSLYRDEQYF.

The CDR3 DNA reads TGTGCCAGCAGCTTAGCGACGGAGATAGAGCAGTACTTC. This sequence encodes CASSLATEIEQYF. This sequence joins TRBV7-2 and TRBJ2-7; D is undetermined. The germline gives CDR1 SGHTA, CDR2 FQGNSA. This CDR3 contains 13 residues. The V gene lost 0 bases and the J gene lost 7 bases, with 10 bases spanning the gap. Based on the CDR3 plus reference TRBV7-2 and TRBJ2-7, the full variable domain is GAGVSQSPSNKVTEKGKDVELRCDPISGHTALYWYRQSLGQGLEFLIYFQGNSAPDKSGLPSDRFSAERTGGSVSTLTIQRTQQEDSAVYLCASSLATEIEQYFGPGTRLTVT.

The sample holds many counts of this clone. CDR3 nucleotides: TGTGCCATCAGGGTGACTAGCGGGATAAATGAGCAGTTCTTC. Its translation: CAIRVTSGINEQFF. V and J are TRBV10-3 and TRBJ2-1, with 11 bases matching TRBD2. Unmatched junction bases numbered 5, after V lost 6 bases and J lost 7 bases. The CDR3 contains 14 residues. Germline CDR1 and CDR2: ENHRY and SYGVKD.

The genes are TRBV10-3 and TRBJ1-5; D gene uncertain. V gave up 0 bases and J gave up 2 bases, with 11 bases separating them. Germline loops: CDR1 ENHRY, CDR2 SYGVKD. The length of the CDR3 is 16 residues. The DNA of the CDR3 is TGTGCCATCAGTGAGTCGAGAGGTAATGGCAATCAGCCCCAGCATTTT. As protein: CAISESRGNGNQPQHF.

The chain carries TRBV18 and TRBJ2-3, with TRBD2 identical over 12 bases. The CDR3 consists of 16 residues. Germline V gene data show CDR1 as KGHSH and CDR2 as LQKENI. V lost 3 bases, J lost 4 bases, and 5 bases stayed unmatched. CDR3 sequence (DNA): TGTGCCAGCTCACCTTATACTAGCGGGAGGTCAGATACGCAGTATTTT. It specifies CASSPYTSGRSDTQYF.

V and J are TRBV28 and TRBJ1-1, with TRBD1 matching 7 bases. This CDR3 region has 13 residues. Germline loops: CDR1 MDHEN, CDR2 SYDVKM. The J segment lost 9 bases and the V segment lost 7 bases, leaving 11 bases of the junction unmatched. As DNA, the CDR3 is TGTGCCAGCAAAAGGGAACCGGGACAGAAAGCTTTCTTT. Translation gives CASKREPGQKAFF.

CDR3 coding DNA: TGCAGCGCCGGGACTCCTGAAAAACTGTTTTTT. Its translation: CSAGTPEKLFF. The chain combines TRBV29-1 with TRBJ1-4; TRBD1 might be the D (5 bases). Germline values: CDR1 SQVTM, CDR2 ANQGSEA. Trimming shortened V by 7 bases and J by 7 bases, and 10 bases separated the two germline ends. The CDR3 consists of 11 residues.

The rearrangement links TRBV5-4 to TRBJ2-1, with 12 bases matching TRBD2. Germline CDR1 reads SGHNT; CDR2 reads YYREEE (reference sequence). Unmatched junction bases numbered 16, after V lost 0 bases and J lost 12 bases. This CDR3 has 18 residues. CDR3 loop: CASSLVGLAGPDQVGQFF. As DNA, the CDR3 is TGTGCCAGCAGCTTGGTAGGACTAGCGGGACCAGACCAAGTCGGGCAGTTCTTC.

CDR3: CSVDEDNYGYTF. In DNA, the CDR3 is TGCAGCGTTGACGAGGATAACTATGGCTACACCTTC. The chain combines TRBV29-1 with TRBJ1-2; D is ambiguous. The germline V gene encodes CDR1 SQVTM and CDR2 ANQGSEA. V lost 3 bases to trimming and J lost 1 base, with 6 bases between them. CDR3 length: 12 amino acids.

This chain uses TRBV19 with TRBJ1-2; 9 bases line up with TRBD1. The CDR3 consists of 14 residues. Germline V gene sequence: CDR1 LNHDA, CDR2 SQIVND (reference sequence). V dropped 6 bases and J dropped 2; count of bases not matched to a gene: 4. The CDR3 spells CASRPGTGNYGYTF. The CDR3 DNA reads TGTGCCAGTAGACCCGGGACAGGGAACTATGGCTACACCTTC.

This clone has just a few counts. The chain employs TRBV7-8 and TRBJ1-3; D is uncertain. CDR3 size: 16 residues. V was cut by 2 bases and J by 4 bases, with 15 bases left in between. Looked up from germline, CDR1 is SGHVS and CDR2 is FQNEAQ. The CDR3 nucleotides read TGTGCCAGCAGCTTAACCCCTATGAGGGTGGGAAACACCATATATTTT. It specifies CASSLTPMRVGNTIYF. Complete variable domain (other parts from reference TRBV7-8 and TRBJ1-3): GAGVSQSPRYKVAKRGQDVALRCDPISGHVSLFWYQQALGQGPEFLTYFQNEAQLDKSGLPSDRFFAERPEGSVSTLKIQRTQQEDSAVYLCASSLTPMRVGNTIYFGEGSWLTVV.

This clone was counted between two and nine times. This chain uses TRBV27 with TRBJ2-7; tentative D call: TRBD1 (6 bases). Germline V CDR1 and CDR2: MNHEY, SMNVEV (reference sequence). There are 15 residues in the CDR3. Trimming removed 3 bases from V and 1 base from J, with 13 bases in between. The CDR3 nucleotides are TGTGCCAGCAGTTTGACAGGAACGGAATCCTACGAGCAGTACTTC. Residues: CASSLTGTESYEQYF.

The CDR3 DNA follows: TGCAGTGCGGAGGTCGGTCCCGAGCAGTACTTC. Residues: CSAEVGPEQYF. V is TRBV20-1 and J is TRBJ2-7, with TRBD2 as a possible D gene (5 bases). CDR1 and CDR2 (germline): DFQATT, SNEGSKA (reference sequence). The ends were cut back, 6 bases at V and 6 bases at J, with 12 bases in the middle. The CDR3 loop spans 11 amino acids.

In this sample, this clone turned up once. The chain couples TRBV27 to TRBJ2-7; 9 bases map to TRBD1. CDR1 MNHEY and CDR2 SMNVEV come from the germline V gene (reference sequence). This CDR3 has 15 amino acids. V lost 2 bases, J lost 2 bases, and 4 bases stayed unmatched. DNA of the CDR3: TGTGCCAGCAGTTTAAACAGGGGGCTCACCTACGAGCAGTACTTC. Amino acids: CASSLNRGLTYEQYF.

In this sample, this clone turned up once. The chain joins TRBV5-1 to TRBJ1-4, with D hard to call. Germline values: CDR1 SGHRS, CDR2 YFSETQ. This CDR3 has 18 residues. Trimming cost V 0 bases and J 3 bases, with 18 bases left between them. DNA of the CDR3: TGCGCCAGCAGCTTGGCCGAGGGCACCGGGGTCGCTAATGAAAAACTGTTTTTT. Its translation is CASSLAEGTGVANEKLFF.

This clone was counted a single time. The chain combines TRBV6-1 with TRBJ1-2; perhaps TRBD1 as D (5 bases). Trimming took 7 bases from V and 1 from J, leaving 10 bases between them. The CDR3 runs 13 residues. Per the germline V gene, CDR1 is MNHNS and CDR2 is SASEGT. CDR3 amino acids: CASTFDSNYGYTF. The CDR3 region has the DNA TGTGCCAGCACCTTTGACAGTAACTATGGCTACACCTTC.

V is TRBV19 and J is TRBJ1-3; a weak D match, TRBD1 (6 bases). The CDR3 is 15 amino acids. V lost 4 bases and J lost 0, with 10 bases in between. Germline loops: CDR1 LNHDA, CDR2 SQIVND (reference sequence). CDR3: CASSRRTASGNTIYF. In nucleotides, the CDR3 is TGTGCCAGTAGTAGACGGACAGCCTCTGGAAACACCATATATTTT.

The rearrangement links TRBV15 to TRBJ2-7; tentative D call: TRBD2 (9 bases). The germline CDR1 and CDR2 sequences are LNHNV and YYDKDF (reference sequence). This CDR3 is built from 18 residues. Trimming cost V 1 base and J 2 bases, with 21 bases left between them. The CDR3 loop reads CATSRATRGLAGTYEQYF. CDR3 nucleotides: TGTGCCACCAGCAGAGCTACCAGGGGGCTAGCGGGAACCTACGAGCAGTACTTC.

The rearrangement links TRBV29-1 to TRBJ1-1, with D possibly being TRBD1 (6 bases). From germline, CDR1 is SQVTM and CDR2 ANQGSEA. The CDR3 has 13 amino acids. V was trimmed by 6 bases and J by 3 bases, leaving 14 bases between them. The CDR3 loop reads CSVVGGAYTEAFF. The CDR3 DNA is TGCAGCGTGGTTGGGGGCGCATACACTGAAGCTTTCTTT.

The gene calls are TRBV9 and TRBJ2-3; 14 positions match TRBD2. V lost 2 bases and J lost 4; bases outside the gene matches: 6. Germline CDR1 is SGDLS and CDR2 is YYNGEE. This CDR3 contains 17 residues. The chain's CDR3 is CASSVDGTSGSADTQYF. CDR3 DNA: TGTGCCAGCAGCGTGGATGGGACTAGCGGGAGTGCAGATACGCAGTATTTT.

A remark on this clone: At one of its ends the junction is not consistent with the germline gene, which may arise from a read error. The CDR3, as DNA: TGTCCCAGCACCCTCCCGATCCGGGCTAGCGGGACCTACGAGCAGTACTTC. Translated: CPSTLPIRASGTYEQYF. The V call is TRBV7-9, the J call TRBJ2-7; TRBD2 matches at 9 bases. The CDR3 spans 17 residues. Per the germline V gene, CDR1 is SEHNR and CDR2 is FQNEAQ (reference sequence).